This T cell receptor beta chain was sequenced during a study of regulatory T cells in long-lasting Graves disease. Turning to the study itself: Graves' patients (newly diagnosed) had been on antithyroid drugs under 3 months.

Study-wide points: With persistent disease, TRBV28, TRBJ1-2 and TRBJ2-5 were the favored segments.

For TCR beta, libraries came from iRepertoire HTBI primers and Arm-PCR of CDR3 regions. TCRdb analysed the multiplex PCR reads with MiXCR anew, one entry per CDR3 protein. The sample holds roughly 350,000 distinct CDR3 sequences, 15% to 20% seen once. Time point of the sample: newly diagnosed GD, antithyroid drugs for less than 3 months. PBMC RNA was the source of the TCR library. CDR1 and CDR2 from the germline V gene are LGHNA and YNFKEQ. This CDR3 is 15 amino acids long. Trimming removed 1 base at V and 7 bases at J, with 16 bases between. Comments on this clonotype: Its specificity is unknown.

These records were also assigned to another study, of T cells in Graves' hyperthyroidism and ophthalmopathy.

Specimen: peripheral blood mononuclear cells (PBMCs), collected at new diagnosis, from a patient treated with antithyroid drugs. The chain has TRBV4-2 and TRBJ1-2; D might be TRBD1 (6 bases). The clonotype originates from a man between 35 and 55 years old with Graves disease. The CDR3 DNA reads as TGTGCCAGCAGCCAAGGGACAGTTGGAGTCGGTGGCTACACCTTC. Translated: CASSQGTVGVGGYTF.